This is a list of T cell receptor beta chains from one sample in a study of early T cells in non-severe SARS-CoV-2 infection. TCRdb itself ran the 5' RACE reads through MiXCR, one entry per CDR3 protein. The sample gives fewer than 75,000 distinct CDR3 sequences, over 20% of which show up once; about 15% is in the top ten. Sequencing was performed on whole blood, taken at baseline. Receptor source: an adult who was a healthcare worker with PCR-confirmed SARS-CoV-2 infection or an uninfected control (not recorded which). Each CDR3 is given with its conserved first and last residue. Fields, in order: V gene, D gene, clone size, J gene, CDR3 DNA, CDR3 protein. A D gene is named only where the DNA matches it firmly. Clone size is shown for a subset of rows, as once, few, many or a class of expanded clone.

TRBV20-1,.,.,TRBJ2-2,TGCAGTGCTAGAGGACATGCCGCCGGGGAGCTGTTTTTT,CSARGHAAGELFF
TRBV7-9,TRBD2,.,TRBJ2-3,TGTGCCAGCAGCTTAGGAGCGGGGGCCACCACAGATACGCAGTATTTT,CASSLGAGATTDTQYF
TRBV23-1,.,few,TRBJ2-3,TGCGCCAGCAGTCAAGGGGGAGAACTAGATACGCAGTATTTT,CASSQGGELDTQYF
TRBV10-2,TRBD1,few,TRBJ1-5,TGCGCCAGCAGTGAGTCGCCGGACAGGGGAATAACGCCCCAGCATTTT,CASSESPDRGITPQHF
TRBV7-6,TRBD1,.,TRBJ2-5,TGTGCCAGCAGCTACGGACAGGCGCACCAAGAGACCCAGTACTTC,CASSYGQAHQETQYF
TRBV2,.,.,TRBJ2-2,TGTGCCAGCAGAGTACTAGCCGGGGAGCTGTTTTTT,CASRVLAGELFF
TRBV5-1,.,many,TRBJ2-7,TGCGCCAGCAGCTTGAACGTGGGGAGCCCCTACGAGCAGTACTTC,CASSLNVGSPYEQYF
TRBV2,.,few,TRBJ2-3,TGTGCCAGCAGTGGAGGAGATACGCAGTATTTT,CASSGGDTQYF
TRBV30,.,.,TRBJ1-2,TGTGCCTGGAGTCCCCTCTCATCTAATGGCTACACCTTC,CAWSPLSSNGYTF
TRBV7-9,.,few,TRBJ1-1,TGTGCCAGCAGCCCCCCTCCGGTGAACACTGAAGCTTTCTTT,CASSPPPVNTEAFF
TRBV20-1,.,many,TRBJ1-5,TGCAGTGCTAGAGACCGGCCTGGTCGGCCCCAGCATTTT,CSARDRPGRPQHF
TRBV5-1,.,few,TRBJ2-7,TGCGCCAGCAGCTTGGCCCTACCAACTGATGGCGAGCAGTACTTC,CASSLALPTDGEQYF
TRBV12-3/TRBV12-4,.,few,TRBJ2-3,TGTGCCAGCAGTCCCCACCTAGGAACAGATACGCAGTATTTT,CASSPHLGTDTQYF
TRBV7-9,TRBD1,many,TRBJ1-2,TGTGCCAGCAGCAAATTGACAGGGATGGATGGCTACACCTTC,CASSKLTGMDGYTF
TRBV4-1,.,.,TRBJ2-7,TGCGCCAGCAGCCAAGCGGCCCAGGGTTACGAGCAGTACTTC,CASSQAAQGYEQYF